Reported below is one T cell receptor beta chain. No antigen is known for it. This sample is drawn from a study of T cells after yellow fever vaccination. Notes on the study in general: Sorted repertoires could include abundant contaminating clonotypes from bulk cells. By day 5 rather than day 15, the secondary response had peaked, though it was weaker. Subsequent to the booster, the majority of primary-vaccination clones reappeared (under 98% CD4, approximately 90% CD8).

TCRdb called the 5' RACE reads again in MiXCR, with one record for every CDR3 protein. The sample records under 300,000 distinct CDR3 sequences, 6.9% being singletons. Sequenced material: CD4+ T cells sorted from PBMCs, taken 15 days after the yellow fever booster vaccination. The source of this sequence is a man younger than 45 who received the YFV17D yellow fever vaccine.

CDR3 nucleotide sequence: TGCGCCAGCAGCCTTGGGACTGACTGGAGCTCCTACAATGAGCAGTTCTTC. This sequence encodes CASSLGTDWSSYNEQFF. This chain connects TRBV5-1 to TRBJ2-1, with D possibly matching TRBD2 (6 bases). Germline loops: CDR1 SGHRS, CDR2 YFSETQ. The V end lost 4 bases, the J end lost 0 bases, and 17 bases lay between the germline ends. The CDR3 length is 17 residues.